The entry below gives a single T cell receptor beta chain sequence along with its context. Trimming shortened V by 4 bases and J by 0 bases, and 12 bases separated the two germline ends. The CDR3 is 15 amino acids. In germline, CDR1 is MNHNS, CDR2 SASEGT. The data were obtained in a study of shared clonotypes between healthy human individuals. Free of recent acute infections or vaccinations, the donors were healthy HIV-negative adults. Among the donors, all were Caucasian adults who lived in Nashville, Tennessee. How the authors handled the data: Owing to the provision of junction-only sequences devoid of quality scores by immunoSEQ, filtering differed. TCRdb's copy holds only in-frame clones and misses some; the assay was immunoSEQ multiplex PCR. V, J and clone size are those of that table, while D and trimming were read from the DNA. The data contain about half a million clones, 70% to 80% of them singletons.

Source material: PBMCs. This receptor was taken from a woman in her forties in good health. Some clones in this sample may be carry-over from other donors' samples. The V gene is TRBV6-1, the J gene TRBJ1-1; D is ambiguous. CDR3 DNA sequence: TGTGCCAGCAGTGTTTTTCCGGGTTTGAACACTGAAGCTTTCTTT. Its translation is CASSVFPGLNTEAFF.